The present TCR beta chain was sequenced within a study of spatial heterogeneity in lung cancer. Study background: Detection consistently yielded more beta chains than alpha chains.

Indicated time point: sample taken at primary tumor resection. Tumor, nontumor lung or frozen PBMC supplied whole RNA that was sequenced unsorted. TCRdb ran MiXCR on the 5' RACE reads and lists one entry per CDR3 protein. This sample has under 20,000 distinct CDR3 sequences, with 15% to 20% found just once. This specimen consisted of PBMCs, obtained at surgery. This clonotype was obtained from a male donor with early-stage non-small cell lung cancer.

In nucleotides, the CDR3 is TGTGCCAGCAGCTTTTCCAGCGGGGCGGTCGAGCAGTACTTC. This translates into CASSFSSGAVEQYF. The chain is built from TRBV11-2 and TRBJ2-7; 7 nucleotides line up with TRBD2. The J segment lost 6 bases and the V segment lost 3 bases, leaving 8 bases of the junction unmatched. The CDR3 totals 14 residues. In germline, CDR1 is SGHAT, CDR2 FQNNGV.